This TCR beta chain came from a study of blood T cell repertoires in COVID-19. The repertoire was sequenced with immunoSEQ multiplex PCR; TCRdb's copy has only in-frame clones and lacks some. The data show about 150,000 clones, with more than 75% seen just once and around 6.3% held by the top ten. The CDR3 totals 15 residues. V dropped 2 bases and J dropped 8 bases, with 13 bases sitting between them. CDR1 is MNHEY, CDR2 SMNVEV, per germline (reference sequence). The sequenced material came from peripheral blood. V is TRBV27 and J is TRBJ1-6; D call uncertain. The source is an older man with acute or convalescent COVID-19. The CDR3 bases are TGTGCCAGCAGTTTAGGGCCGCGGGCGGATTCACCCCTCCACTTT. Translated, it gives CASSLGPRADSPLHF.